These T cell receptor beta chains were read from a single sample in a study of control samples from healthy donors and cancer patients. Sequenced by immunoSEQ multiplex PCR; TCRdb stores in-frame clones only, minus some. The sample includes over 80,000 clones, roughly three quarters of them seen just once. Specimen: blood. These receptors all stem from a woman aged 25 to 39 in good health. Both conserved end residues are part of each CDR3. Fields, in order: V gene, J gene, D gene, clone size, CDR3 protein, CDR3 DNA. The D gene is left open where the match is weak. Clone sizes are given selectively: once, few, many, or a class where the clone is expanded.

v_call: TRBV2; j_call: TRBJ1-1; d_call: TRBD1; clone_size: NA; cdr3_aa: CASSAGQMNTEAFF; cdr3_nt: TGTGCCAGCAGCGCGGGACAGATGAACACTGAAGCTTTCTTT
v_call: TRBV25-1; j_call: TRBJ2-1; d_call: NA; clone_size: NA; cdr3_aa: CASSVPGVAETSYNEQFF; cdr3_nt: TGTGCCAGCAGTGTTCCGGGGGTCGCTGAGACCTCCTACAATGAGCAGTTCTTC
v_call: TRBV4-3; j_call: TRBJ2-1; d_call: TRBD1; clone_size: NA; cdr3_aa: CASSLRGGAHNEQFF; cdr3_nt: TGCGCCAGCAGCCTCCGAGGGGGCGCGCACAATGAGCAGTTCTTC
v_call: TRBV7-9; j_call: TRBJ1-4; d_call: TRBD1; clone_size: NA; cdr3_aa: CASSFMGQTNEKLFF; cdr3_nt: TGTGCCAGCAGCTTTATGGGACAGACTAATGAAAAACTGTTTTTT
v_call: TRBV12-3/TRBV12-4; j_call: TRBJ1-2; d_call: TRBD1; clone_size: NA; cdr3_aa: CASSRQGYGYTF; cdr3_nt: TGTGCCAGCAGTCGACAGGGCTATGGCTACACCTTC
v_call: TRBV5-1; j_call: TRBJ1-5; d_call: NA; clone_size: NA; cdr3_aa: CASSLYTGENQPQHF; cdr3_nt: TGCGCCAGCAGCTTGTATACAGGCGAAAATCAGCCCCAGCATTTT
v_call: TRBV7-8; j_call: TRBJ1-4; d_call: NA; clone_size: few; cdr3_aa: CASRQAGTNEKLFF; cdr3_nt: TGTGCCAGCAGGCAAGCCGGGACTAATGAAAAACTGTTTTTT
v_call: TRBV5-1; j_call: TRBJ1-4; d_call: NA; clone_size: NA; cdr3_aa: CASSLAAGLHEKLFF; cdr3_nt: TGCGCCAGCAGCTTGGCGGCGGGGCTCCATGAAAAACTGTTTTTT
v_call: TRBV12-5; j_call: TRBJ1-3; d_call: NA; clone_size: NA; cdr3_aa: CASGYLAGSGNTIYF; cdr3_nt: TGTGCTAGTGGGTACCTTGCGGGGTCTGGAAACACCATATATTTT
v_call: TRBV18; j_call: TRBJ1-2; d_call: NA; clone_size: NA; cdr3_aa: CASSPPQGNNYGYTF; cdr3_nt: TGTGCCAGCTCACCCCCACAGGGTAACAACTATGGCTACACCTTC
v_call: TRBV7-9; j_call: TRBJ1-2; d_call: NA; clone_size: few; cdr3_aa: CASSTTGLTNYGYTF; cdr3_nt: TGTGCCAGCAGCACTACGGGACTCACTAACTATGGCTACACCTTC
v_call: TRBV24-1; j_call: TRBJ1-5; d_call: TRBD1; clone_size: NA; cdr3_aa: CATSDSRTGVGNQPQHF; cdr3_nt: TGTGCCACCAGTGATTCCCGGACAGGGGTTGGCAATCAGCCCCAGCATTTT
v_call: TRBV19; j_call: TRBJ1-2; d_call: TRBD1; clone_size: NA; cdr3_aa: CASSIRDRDYGYTF; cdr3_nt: TGTGCCAGTAGTATACGGGACAGAGATTATGGCTACACCTTC
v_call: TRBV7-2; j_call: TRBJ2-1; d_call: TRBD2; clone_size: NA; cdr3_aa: CASSLDMTSGESSYNEQFF; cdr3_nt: TGTGCCAGCAGCTTAGATATGACTAGCGGGGAGAGCTCCTACAATGAGCAGTTCTTC
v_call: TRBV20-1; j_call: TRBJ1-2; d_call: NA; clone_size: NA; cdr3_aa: CSARAISGYTF; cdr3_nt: TGCAGTGCCAGAGCCATCTCTGGCTACACCTTC
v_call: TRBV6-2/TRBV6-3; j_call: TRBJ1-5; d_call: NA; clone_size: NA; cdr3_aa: CASSSIRVGNQPQHF; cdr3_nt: TGTGCCAGCAGTTCTATCAGGGTAGGCAATCAGCCCCAGCATTTT
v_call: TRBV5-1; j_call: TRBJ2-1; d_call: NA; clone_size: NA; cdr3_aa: CASRGSYNEQFF; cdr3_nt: TGCGCCAGCAGGGGTTCCTACAATGAGCAGTTCTTC
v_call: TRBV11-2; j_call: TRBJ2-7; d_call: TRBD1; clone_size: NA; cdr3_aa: CASSLGDRAFEQYF; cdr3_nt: TGTGCCAGCAGCCTGGGGGACAGGGCCTTCGAGCAGTACTTC
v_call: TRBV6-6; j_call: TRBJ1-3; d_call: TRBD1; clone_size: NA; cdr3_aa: CASRTQGAPGNTIYF; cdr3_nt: TGTGCCAGCAGAACTCAGGGGGCGCCTGGAAACACCATATATTTT
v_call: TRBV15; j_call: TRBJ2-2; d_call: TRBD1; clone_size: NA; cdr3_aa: CATSSWVQGARGTGELFF; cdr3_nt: TGTGCCACCAGCAGCTGGGTACAGGGGGCTCGCGGCACCGGGGAGCTGTTTTTT
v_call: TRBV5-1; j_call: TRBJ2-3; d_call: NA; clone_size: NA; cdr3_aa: CASSPDRSTDTQYF; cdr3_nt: TGCGCCAGCAGCCCGGACCGGTCAACAGATACGCAGTATTTT
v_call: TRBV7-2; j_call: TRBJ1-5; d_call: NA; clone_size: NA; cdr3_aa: CASSLVGHFNQPQHF; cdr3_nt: TGTGCCAGCAGCTTAGTAGGACACTTCAATCAGCCCCAGCATTTT
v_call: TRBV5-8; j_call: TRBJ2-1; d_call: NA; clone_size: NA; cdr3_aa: CASSLGTGSYNEQFF; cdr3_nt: TGTGCCAGCAGCTTGGGAACAGGTTCCTACAATGAGCAGTTCTTC
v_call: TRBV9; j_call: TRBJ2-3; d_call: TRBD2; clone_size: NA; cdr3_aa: CASSASSGGAQFPDTQYF; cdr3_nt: TGTGCCAGCAGCGCCTCTAGCGGGGGGGCCCAGTTCCCAGATACGCAGTATTTT
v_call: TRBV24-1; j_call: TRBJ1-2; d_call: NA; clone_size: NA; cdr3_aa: CATSESHGHGYTF; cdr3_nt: TGTGCCACCAGTGAGTCCCATGGACATGGCTACACCTTC
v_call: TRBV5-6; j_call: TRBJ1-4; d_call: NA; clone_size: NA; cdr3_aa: CASSLGQPHEKLFF; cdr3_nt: TGTGCCAGCAGCTTGGGACAGCCGCATGAAAAACTGTTTTTT
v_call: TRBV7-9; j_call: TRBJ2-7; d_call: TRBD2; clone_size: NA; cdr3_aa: CASSFSGVSYEQYF; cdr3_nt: TGTGCCAGCAGCTTTAGCGGGGTTTCCTACGAGCAGTACTTC
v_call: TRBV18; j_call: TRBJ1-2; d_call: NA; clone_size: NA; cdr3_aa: CASSPSDGYTF; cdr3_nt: TGTGCCAGCTCACCCTCGGATGGCTACACCTTC
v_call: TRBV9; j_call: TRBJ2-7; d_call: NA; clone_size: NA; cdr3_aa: CASSVGRDGGSYEQYF; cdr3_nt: TGTGCCAGCAGCGTAGGCCGGGACGGCGGATCCTACGAGCAGTACTTC
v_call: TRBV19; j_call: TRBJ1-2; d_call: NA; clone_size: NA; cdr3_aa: CASSIGRGAHNYGYTF; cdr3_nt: TGTGCCAGTAGTATAGGTCGGGGGGCCCACAACTATGGCTACACCTTC
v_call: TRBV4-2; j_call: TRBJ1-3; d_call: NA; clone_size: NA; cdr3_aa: CASSQPGATSSGNTIYF; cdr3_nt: TGTGCCAGCAGCCAGCCAGGGGCCACGAGCTCTGGAAACACCATATATTTT
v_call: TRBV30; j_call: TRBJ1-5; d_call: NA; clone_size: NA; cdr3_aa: CAWTNRANQPQHF; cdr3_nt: TGTGCCTGGACAAACAGGGCGAATCAGCCCCAGCATTTT
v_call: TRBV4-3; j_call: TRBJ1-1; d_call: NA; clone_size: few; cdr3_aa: CASSPGRGGTEAFF; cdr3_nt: TGCGCCAGCAGCCCAGGACGGGGAGGCACTGAAGCTTTCTTT
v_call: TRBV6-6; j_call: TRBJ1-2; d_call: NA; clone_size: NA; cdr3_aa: CASSYSPSYGYTF; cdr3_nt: TGTGCCAGCAGTTACTCGCCCAGCTATGGCTACACCTTC
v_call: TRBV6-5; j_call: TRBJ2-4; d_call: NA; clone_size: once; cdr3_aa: CASSYGRGQDIQYF; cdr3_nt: TGTGCCAGCAGTTACGGGAGGGGGCAAGACATTCAGTACTTC
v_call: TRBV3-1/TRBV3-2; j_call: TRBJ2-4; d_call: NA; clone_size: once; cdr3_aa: CASSQDNGGLGKNIQYF; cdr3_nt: TGTGCCAGCAGCCAAGATAACGGGGGCCTAGGCAAAAACATTCAGTACTTC
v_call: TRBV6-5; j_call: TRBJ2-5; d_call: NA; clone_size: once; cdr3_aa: CATYARTEATQYF; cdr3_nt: TGTGCCACCTACGCCAGGACTGAGGCGACCCAGTACTTC
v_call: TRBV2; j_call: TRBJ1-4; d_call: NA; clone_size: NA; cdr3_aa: CASSVSGFEKLFF; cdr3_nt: TGTGCCAGCAGTGTGTCGGGGTTTGAAAAACTGTTTTTT
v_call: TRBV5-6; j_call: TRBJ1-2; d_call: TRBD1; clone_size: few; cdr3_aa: CASSLYDRAYGYTF; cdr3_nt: TGTGCCAGCAGCTTGTATGACAGGGCGTATGGCTACACCTTC
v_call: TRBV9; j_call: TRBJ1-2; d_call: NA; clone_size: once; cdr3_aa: CASSVDSGNYGYTF; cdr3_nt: TGTGCCAGCAGCGTAGACTCAGGAAACTATGGCTACACCTTC
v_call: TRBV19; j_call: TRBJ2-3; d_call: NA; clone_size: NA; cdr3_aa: CASSLVGTRSDTQYF; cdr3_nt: TGTGCCAGTAGTTTGGTAGGAACAAGGTCCGATACGCAGTATTTT
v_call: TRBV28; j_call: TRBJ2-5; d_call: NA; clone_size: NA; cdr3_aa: CASSRAGDRGQETQYF; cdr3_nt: TGTGCCAGCAGTCGAGCGGGAGACAGGGGCCAAGAGACCCAGTACTTC
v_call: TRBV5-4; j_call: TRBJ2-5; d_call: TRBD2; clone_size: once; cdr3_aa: CASSSGLAGGKQETQYF; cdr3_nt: TGTGCCAGCAGCTCGGGACTAGCGGGGGGGAAGCAAGAGACCCAGTACTTC
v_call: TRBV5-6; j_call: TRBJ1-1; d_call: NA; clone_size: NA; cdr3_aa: CASSFGHVNTEAFF; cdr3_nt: TGTGCCAGCAGCTTCGGACACGTGAACACTGAAGCTTTCTTT